This TCR beta chain was profiled in a study of blood T cell repertoires in COVID-19. Clones were read by immunoSEQ multiplex PCR, and TCRdb kept only the in-frame ones, dropping some. The data contain 300,000 or so clones, approximately 91% of them singletons. CDR3 length: 14 amino acids. Per the germline V gene, CDR1 is WSHSY and CDR2 is SAAADI. The germline V and J ends were trimmed by 4 bases and 1 base, with 10 bases remaining between them. The specimen was peripheral blood. This TCR came from a woman in her 30s with COVID-19, enrolled during active disease. The chain employs TRBV10-2 and TRBJ1-1; D gene unclear. The CDR3 DNA is TGCGCCAGCAGTGGCGGAGAATCGAACACTGAAGCTTTCTTT. This sequence encodes CASSGGESNTEAFF.